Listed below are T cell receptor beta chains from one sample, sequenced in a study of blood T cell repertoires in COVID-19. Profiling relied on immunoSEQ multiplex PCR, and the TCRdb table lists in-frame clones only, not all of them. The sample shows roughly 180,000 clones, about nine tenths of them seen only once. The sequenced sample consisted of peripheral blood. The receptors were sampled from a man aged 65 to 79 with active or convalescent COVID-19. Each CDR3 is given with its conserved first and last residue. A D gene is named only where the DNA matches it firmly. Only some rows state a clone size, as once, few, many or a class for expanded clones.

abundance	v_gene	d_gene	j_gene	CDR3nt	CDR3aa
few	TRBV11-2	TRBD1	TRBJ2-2	TGTGCCAGCAGCCGACCGGGACAGAGCACCGGGGAGCTGTTTTTT	CASSRPGQSTGELFF
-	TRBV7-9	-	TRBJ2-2	TGTGCCAGCAGCTCCGTTAGCGGAGGGCCCGGGGAGCTGTTTTTT	CASSSVSGGPGELFF
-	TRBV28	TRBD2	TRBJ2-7	TGTGCCAGCAGTTTAGCGGGACTAGCGGGGGCCTCCTACGAGCAGTACTTC	CASSLAGLAGASYEQYF
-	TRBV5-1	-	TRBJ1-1	TGCGCCAGCAGCTTTGAGGGCCCGAACACTGAAGCTTTCTTT	CASSFEGPNTEAFF
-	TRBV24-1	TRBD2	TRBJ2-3	TGTGCCTCCGGCCCACGCGGGGGGCGGGCAGATACGCAGTATTTT	CASGPRGGRADTQYF
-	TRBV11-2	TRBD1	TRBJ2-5	TGTGCCAGCAGCTTGTACACAGGGGGCAGGGAGACCCAGTACTTC	CASSLYTGGRETQYF
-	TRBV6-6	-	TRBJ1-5	TGTGCCAGCAGTTCCCGGGGAGTCAATCAGCCCCAGCATTTT	CASSSRGVNQPQHF
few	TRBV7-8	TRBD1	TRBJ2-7	TGTGCCAGCAGCTTACGGGACAGGGGCCACGAGCAGTACTTC	CASSLRDRGHEQYF
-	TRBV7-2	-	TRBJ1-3	TGTGCCAGCAGCCCAGGGCCTGGAAACACCATATATTTT	CASSPGPGNTIYF
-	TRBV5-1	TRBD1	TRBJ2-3	TGCGCCAGCAGCTCATACCCGGGACAGGGCACAGATACGCAGTATTTT	CASSSYPGQGTDTQYF
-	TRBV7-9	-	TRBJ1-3	TGTGCCAGCAGCTTAGTGAGTGGCTCTGGAAACACCATATATTTT	CASSLVSGSGNTIYF
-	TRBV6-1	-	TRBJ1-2	TGTGCCAGCAGTGAACGGCTGGAGCCTACCTATGGCTACACCTTC	CASSERLEPTYGYTF
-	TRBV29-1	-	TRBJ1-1	TGCAGCGTTGACAAGCTCCACGATGAAGCTTTCTTT	CSVDKLHDEAFF
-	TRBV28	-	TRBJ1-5	TGTGCCAGCTGGGGCTATAGCAATCAGCCCCAGCATTTT	CASWGYSNQPQHF
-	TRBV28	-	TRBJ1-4	TGTGCCAGCAGCCCCCCCGACTCGGCCGGGGGGCTGTTTTTT	CASSPPDSAGGLFF
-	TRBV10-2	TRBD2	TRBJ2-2	TGCGCCAGCAGCAAAGGGACTAGCGGGAGCGGGGAGCTGTTTTTT	CASSKGTSGSGELFF
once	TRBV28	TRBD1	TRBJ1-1	TGTGCCAGCATCCCGGGACAGACGAACACTGAAGCTTTCTTT	CASIPGQTNTEAFF
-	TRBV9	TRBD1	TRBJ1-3	TGTGCCAGCAGCGGCGAAGGGACAGAATTACCACTCTTCTCTGGAAACACCATATATTTT	CASSGEGTELPLFSGNTIYF